The rows below give T cell receptor beta chains drawn from one sample of a study of technical replicates of blood from a few donors. The method was immunoSEQ multiplex PCR; TCRdb's version includes in-frame clones alone and lacks a portion of them. The sample contains 60,000 to 95,000 clones, about nine tenths of which appear only once. The sequencing input was T cells isolated from PBMCs. The receptors originated from a human donor in good health. Some clones in this sample may be carry-over from other donors' samples. Each CDR3 is given with its conserved first and last residue. Size is stated for part of the rows, as once, few or many counts, or as a class when the clone is expanded.

v_call: TRBV7-8; j_call: TRBJ1-2; clone_size: once; cdr3_aa: CASSAYRGQTNYGYTF
v_call: TRBV4-1; j_call: TRBJ2-1; clone_size: -; cdr3_aa: CASSRETGTSGSNEQFF
v_call: TRBV7-2; j_call: TRBJ2-3; clone_size: few; cdr3_aa: CASSLWGGITDTQYF
v_call: TRBV10-3; j_call: TRBJ2-3; clone_size: -; cdr3_aa: CAISDRTGLSSRTDTQYF
v_call: TRBV27; j_call: TRBJ2-7; clone_size: -; cdr3_aa: CASSFLAGVIFEQYF
v_call: TRBV19; j_call: TRBJ2-1; clone_size: -; cdr3_aa: CASSTAGGAYNEQFF
v_call: TRBV19; j_call: TRBJ2-3; clone_size: -; cdr3_aa: CASSDPRSGRSADTQYF
v_call: TRBV30; j_call: TRBJ1-2; clone_size: once; cdr3_aa: CAWGQGSYGYTF
v_call: TRBV11-1; j_call: TRBJ1-1; clone_size: once; cdr3_aa: CASRSGQGPTLMNTEAFF
v_call: TRBV5-4; j_call: TRBJ2-4; clone_size: -; cdr3_aa: CASYAGGARVTNIQYF